Presented here are 8 T cell receptor beta chains from one specimen sequenced in a study of neurological immune-mediated disorders (dated by TCRdb to the late 2010s). Receptors were amplified or captured by 5' RACE. Sequencing relied on an Illumina HiSeq 2500. The raw public data were reprocessed by TCRdb itself: fastp quality trimming at Q25, MiXCR clonotype calling, in-frame beta chains only. Under each unique CDR3 protein, matching rows form one entry showing the most common genes and DNA. The sample data list tens of thousands of distinct CDR3 sequences, and roughly 5.6% of these were observed just once. Approximately 7% of the sample goes to the ten largest clones. The material sequenced was PBMCs. The source of these receptors is a man aged 18-30 years with multiple sclerosis.

Ten or more counts support this clonotype. V usage is TRBV10-3 and J usage is TRBJ1-2; 9 bases are shared with TRBD1. V gave up 4 bases and J gave up 9 bases; unmatched junction bases: 18. Germline loops: CDR1 ENHRY, CDR2 SYGVKD. CDR3 size: 17 residues. The CDR3 is CAISATIENRGQGRYTF. CDR3 bases: TGTGCCATCAGTGCAACGATAGAAAACAGGGGGCAAGGGCGCTACACCTTC.

The sample holds many counts of this clonotype. This chain uses TRBV6-5 with TRBJ2-7; 9 nucleotides match TRBD1. The J segment lost 2 bases and the V segment lost 4 bases, leaving 9 bases of the junction unmatched. This CDR3 spans 16 amino acids. Germline V gives CDR1 MNHEY, CDR2 SVGAGI. The CDR3 nucleotides read TGTGCCAGCAGTTCACCTCCAGGGACAGGGACCTACGAGCAGTACTTC. Residues: CASSSPPGTGTYEQYF.

This clonotype occurred many times. This chain uses TRBV27 with TRBJ1-1, with D perhaps TRBD1 (5 bases). In germline, CDR1 is MNHEY, CDR2 SMNVEV (reference sequence). CDR3 length: 16 amino acids. The V end was cut by 1 base, the J end by 1 base, with 13 bases between. The CDR3 loop reads CASSLFPGSPNTEAFF. CDR3 DNA sequence: TGTGCCAGCAGTTTATTTCCAGGGTCTCCGAACACTGAAGCTTTCTTT.

Ten or more counts support this clonotype. The rearrangement links TRBV4-2 to TRBJ1-1; D is ambiguous. Germline V lookup: CDR1 LGHNA, CDR2 YNFKEQ. The CDR3 sequence is 14 residues long. V gave up 2 bases and J gave up 0 bases, with 7 bases separating them. The CDR3 DNA is TGTGCCAGCAGCCAACAGGTTATGAACACTGAAGCTTTCTTT. Its translation is CASSQQVMNTEAFF.

This clonotype has ten or more counts. V is TRBV12-3 or TRBV12-4 and J is TRBJ1-1; 8 bases match TRBD1. V lost 3 bases and J lost 7; bases outside the gene matches: 4. The CDR3 covers 13 residues. DNA of the CDR3: TGTGCCAGCAGTTTCCAGGGGGCAGGTGAAGCTTTCTTT. It specifies CASSFQGAGEAFF.

In this sample, this clonotype turned up many times. The J gene is TRBJ2-5, the V gene TRBV24-1, with TRBD1 matching 8 bases. CDR3 size: 16 residues. Trimming at V came to 4 bases and at J to 4 bases, leaving 10 bases not matched to a gene. The V gene's germline CDR1 is KGHDR and CDR2 SFDVKD. CDR3 in DNA: TGTGCCACCAGTGACCCTGGGAGGCAGGGGGCAGAGACCCAGTACTTC. Protein product: CATSDPGRQGAETQYF.

This clonotype appeared many times. V is TRBV2 and J is TRBJ1-1, with TRBD1 matching over 9 bases. V lost 7 bases, J lost 5 bases, and 8 bases stayed unmatched. The length of the CDR3 is 14 residues. Germline V CDR1 and CDR2: SNHLY, FYNNEI. CDR3 residues: CASTPGQGRTEAFF. The CDR3 bases are TGTGCCAGCACCCCGGGACAGGGAAGAACTGAAGCTTTCTTT.

This clonotype was observed at least ten times. This chain uses TRBV5-1 with TRBJ1-1; 7 nucleotides line up with TRBD1. CDR3 length: 13 residues. In germline, CDR1 is SGHRS, CDR2 YFSETQ. Trimming cost V 4 bases and J 4 bases; bases outside gene matches: 4. CDR3 residues: CASSTQGSTEAFF. In DNA form, the CDR3 reads TGCGCCAGCAGCACACAGGGGAGCACTGAAGCTTTCTTT.